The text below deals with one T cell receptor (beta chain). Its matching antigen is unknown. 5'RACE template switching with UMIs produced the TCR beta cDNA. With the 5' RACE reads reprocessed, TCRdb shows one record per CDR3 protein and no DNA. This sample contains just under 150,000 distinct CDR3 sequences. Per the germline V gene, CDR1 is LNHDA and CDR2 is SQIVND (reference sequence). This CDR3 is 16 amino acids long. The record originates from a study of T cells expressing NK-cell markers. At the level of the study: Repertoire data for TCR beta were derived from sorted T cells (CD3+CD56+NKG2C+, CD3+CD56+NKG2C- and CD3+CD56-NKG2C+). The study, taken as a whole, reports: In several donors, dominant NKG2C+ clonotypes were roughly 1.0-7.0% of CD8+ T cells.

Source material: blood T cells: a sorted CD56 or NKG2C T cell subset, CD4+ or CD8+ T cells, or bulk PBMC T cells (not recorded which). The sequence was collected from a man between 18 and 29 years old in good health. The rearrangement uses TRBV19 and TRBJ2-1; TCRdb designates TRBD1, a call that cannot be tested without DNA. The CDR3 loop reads CASMMGADPRHNEQFF. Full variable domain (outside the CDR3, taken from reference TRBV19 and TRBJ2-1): DGGITQSPKYLFRKEGQNVTLSCEQNLNHDAMYWYRQDPGQGLRLIYYSQIVNDFQKGDIAEGYSVSREKKESFPLTVTSAQKNPTAFYLCASMMGADPRHNEQFFGPGTRLTVL.